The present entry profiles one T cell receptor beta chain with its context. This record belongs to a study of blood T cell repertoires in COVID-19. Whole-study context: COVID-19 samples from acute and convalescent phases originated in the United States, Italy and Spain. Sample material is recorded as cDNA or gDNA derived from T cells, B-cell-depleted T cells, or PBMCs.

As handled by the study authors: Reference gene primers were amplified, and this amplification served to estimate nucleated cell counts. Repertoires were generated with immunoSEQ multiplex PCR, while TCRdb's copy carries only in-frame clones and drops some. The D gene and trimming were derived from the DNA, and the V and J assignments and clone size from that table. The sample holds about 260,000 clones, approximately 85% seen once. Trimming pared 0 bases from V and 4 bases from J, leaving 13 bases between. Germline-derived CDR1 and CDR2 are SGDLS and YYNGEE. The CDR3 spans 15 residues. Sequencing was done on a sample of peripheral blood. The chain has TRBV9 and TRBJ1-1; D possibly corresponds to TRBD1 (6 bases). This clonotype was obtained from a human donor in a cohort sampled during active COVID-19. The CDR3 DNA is TGTGCCAGCAGCGTAGATGGGGGCAGGGGCACTGAAGCTTTCTTT. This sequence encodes CASSVDGGRGTEAFF.